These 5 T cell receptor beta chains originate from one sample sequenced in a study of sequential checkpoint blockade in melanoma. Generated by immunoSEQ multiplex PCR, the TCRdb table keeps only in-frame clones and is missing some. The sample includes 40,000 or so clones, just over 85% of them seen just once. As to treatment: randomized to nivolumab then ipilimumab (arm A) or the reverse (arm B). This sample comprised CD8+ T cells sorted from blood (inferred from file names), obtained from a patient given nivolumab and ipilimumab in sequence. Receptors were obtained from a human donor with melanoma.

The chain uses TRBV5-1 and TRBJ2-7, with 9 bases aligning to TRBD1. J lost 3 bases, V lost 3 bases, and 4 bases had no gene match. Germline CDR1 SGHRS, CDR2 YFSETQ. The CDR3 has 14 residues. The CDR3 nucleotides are TGCGCCAGCAGCTGGGGGACAGGGTACTACGAGCAGTACTTC. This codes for CASSWGTGYYEQYF.

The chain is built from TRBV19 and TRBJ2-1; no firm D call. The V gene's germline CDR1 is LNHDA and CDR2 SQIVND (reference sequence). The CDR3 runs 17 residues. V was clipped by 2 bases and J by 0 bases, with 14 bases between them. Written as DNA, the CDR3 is TGTGCCAGTAGTATAAGTCTACGCCCGCCCTCCTACAATGAGCAGTTCTTC. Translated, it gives CASSISLRPPSYNEQFF.

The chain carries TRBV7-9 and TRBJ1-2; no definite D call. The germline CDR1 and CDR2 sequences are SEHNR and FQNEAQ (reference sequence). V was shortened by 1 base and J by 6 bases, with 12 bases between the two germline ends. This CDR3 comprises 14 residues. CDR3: CASSLVADGNGYTF. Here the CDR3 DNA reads TGTGCCAGCAGCTTAGTGGCAGATGGCAATGGCTACACCTTC.

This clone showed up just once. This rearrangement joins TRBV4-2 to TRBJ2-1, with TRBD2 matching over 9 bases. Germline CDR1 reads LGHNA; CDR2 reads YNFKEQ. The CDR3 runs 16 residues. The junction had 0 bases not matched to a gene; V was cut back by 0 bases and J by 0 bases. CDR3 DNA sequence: TGTGCCAGCAGCCAAGAAGCGGGAGGCTCCTACAATGAGCAGTTCTTC. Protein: CASSQEAGGSYNEQFF.

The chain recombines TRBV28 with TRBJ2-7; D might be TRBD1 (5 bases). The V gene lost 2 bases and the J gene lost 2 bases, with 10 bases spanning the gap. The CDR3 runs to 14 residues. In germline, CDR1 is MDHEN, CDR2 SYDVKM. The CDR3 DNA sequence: TGTGCCAGCAGTTTAGGCAGGGCGCCCTACGAGCAGTACTTC. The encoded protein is CASSLGRAPYEQYF.